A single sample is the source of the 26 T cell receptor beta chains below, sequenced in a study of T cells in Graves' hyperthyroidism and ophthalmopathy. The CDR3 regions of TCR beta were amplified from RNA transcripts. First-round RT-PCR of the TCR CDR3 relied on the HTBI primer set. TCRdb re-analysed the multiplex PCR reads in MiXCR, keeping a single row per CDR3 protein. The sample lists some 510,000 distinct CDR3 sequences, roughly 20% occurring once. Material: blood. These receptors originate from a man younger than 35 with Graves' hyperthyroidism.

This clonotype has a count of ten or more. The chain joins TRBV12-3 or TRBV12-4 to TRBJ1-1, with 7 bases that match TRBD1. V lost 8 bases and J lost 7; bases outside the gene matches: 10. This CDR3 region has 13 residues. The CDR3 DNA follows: TGTGCCAGCTGGATGACAGGGTGGGGTGAAGCTTTCTTT. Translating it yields CASWMTGWGEAFF.

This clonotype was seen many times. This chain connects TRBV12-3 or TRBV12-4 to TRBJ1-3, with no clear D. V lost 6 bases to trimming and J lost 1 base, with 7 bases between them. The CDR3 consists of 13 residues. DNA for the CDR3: TGTGCCAGCAGCTTACGGTCTGGAAACACCATATATTTT. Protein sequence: CASSLRSGNTIYF.

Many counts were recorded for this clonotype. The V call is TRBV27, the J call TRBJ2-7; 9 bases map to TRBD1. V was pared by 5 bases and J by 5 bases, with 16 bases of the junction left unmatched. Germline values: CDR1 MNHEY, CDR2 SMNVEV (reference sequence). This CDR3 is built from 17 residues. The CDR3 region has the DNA TGTGCCAGCAGTCCTGGCAAGGGACAGGGCATCTTCCACGAGCAGTACTTC. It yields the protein CASSPGKGQGIFHEQYF.

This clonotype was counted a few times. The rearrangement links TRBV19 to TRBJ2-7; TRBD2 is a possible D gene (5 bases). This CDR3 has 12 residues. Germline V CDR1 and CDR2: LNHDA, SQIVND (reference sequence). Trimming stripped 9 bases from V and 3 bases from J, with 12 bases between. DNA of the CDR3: TGTGCCAGAGCGGCCCTCGACTACGAGCAGTACTTC. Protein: CARAALDYEQYF.

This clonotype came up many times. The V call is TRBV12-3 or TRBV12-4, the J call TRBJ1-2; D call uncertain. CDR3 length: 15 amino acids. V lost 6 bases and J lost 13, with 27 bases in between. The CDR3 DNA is TGTGCCAGCAGACCTCCAATCGGGTCTCCCAGATTGTTCACCTTC. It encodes CASRPPIGSPRLFTF.

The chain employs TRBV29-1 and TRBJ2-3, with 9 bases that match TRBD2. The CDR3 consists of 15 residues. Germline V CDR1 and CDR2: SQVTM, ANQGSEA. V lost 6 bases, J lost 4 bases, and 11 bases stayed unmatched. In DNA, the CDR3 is TGCAGCGTCGCCACCGGGACTAGCCGCGCAGATACGCAGTATTTT. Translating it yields CSVATGTSRADTQYF.

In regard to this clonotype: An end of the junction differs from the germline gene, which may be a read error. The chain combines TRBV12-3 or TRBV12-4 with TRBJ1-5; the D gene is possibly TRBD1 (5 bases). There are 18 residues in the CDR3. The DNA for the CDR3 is TGTACCAGCAGTTTACGCCTACCTTGGGGGTATAGCAATCAGCCCCAGCATTTT. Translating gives CTSSLRLPWGYSNQPQHF.

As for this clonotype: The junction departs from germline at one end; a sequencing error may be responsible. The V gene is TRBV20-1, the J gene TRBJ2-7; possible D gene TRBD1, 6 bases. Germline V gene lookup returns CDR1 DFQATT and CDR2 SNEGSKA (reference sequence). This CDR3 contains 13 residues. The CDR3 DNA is TGCAGTGCTGGAGACAGGTTAACCTACGAGCAGTACTTC. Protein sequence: CSAGDRLTYEQYF.

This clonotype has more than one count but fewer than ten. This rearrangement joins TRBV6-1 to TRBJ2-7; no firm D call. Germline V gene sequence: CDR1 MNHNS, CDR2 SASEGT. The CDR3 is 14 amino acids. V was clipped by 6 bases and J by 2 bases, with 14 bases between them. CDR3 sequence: CASREFLRTYEQYF. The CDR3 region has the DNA TGTGCCAGCAGGGAGTTCCTACGAACCTACGAGCAGTACTTC.

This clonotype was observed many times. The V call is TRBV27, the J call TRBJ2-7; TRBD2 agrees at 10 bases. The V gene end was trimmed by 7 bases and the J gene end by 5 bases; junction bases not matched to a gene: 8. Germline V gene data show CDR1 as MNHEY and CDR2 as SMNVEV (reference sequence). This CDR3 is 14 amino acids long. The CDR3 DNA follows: TGTGCCAGCAAGACGGGACTAGCGACCCACGAGCAGTACTTC. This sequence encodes CASKTGLATHEQYF.

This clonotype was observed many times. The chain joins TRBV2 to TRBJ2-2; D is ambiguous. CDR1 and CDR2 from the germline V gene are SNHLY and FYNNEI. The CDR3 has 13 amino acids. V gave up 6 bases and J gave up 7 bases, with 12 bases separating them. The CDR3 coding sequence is TGTGCCAGCAGGAGAGAGAGGTTCGGGGAGCTGTTTTTT. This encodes CASRRERFGELFF.

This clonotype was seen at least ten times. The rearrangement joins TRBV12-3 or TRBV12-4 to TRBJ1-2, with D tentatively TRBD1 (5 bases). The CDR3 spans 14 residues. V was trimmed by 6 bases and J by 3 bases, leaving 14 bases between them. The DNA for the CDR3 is TGTGCCAGCAGCCCGAGGGGAGCCCACTATGGCTACACCTTC. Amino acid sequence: CASSPRGAHYGYTF.

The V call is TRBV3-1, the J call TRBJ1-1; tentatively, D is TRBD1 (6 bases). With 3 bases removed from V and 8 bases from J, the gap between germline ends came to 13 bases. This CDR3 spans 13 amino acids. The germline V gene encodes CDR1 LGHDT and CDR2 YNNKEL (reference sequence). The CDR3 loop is CASSHGGASEAFF. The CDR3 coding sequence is TGTGCCAGCAGCCACGGGGGCGCGTCAGAAGCTTTCTTT.

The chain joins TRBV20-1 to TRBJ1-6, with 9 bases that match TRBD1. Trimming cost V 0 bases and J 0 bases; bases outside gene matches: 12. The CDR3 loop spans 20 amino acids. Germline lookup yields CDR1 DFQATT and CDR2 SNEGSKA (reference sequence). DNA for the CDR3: TGCAGTGCTAGAGAGTTCGGGACAGGGCCTATGAGCTCCTATAATTCACCCCTCCACTTT. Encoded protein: CSAREFGTGPMSSYNSPLHF.

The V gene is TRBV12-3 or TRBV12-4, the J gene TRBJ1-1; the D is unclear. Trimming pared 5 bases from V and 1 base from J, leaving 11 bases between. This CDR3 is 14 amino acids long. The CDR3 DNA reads TGTGCCAGCAGTGAGGACGGAAGGAACACTGAAGCTTTCTTT. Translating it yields CASSEDGRNTEAFF.

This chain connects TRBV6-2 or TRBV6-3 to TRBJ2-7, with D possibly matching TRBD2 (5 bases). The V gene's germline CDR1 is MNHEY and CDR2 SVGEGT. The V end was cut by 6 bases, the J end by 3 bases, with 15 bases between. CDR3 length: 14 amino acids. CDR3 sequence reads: CASRRPGLDYEQYF. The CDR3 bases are TGTGCCAGCAGGCGCCCAGGACTTGACTACGAGCAGTACTTC.

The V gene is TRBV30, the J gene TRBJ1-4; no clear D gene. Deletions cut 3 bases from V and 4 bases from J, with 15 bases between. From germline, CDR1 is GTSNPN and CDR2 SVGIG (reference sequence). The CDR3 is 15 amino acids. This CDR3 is CAWRLRLGSNEKLFF. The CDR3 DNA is TGTGCCTGGAGACTAAGATTGGGAAGTAATGAAAAACTGTTTTTT. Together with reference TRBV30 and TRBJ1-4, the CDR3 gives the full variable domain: SQTIHQWPATLVQPVGSPLSLECTVEGTSNPNLYWYRQAAGRGLQLLFYSVGIGQISSEVPQNLSASRPQDRQFILSSKKLLLSDSGFYLCAWRLRLGSNEKLFFGSGTQLSVL.

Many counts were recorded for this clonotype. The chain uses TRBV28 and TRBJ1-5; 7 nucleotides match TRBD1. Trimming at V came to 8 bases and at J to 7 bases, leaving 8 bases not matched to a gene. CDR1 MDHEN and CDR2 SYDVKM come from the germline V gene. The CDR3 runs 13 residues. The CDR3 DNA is TGTGCCAGCTCGAACAGGGGCGGCCAGCCCCAGCATTTT. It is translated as CASSNRGGQPQHF. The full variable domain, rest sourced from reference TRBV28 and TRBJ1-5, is DVKVTQSSRYLVKRTGEKVFLECVQDMDHENMFWYRQDPGLGLRLIYFSYDVKMKEKGDIPEGYSVSREKKERFSLILESASTNQTSMYLCASSNRGGQPQHFGDGTRLSIL.

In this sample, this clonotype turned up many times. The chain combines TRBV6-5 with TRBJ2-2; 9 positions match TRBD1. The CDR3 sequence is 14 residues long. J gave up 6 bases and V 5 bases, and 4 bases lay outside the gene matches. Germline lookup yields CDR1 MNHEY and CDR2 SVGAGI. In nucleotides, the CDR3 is TGTGCCAGCAGTCTAGGACAGGGGTCCGGGGAGCTGTTTTTT. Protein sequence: CASSLGQGSGELFF.

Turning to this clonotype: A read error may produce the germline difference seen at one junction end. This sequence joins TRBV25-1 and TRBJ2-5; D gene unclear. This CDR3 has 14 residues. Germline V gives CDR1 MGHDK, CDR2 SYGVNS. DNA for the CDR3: TGTGCCGGCAGTGAATCGGGCCCAGAAGAGACCCAGTACTTC. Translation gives CAGSESGPEETQYF.

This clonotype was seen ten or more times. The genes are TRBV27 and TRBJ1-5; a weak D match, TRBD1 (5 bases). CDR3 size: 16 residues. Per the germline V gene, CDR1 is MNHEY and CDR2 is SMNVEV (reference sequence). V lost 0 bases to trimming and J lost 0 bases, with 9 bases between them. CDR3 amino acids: CASSLSGGYSNQPQHF. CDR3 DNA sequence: TGTGCCAGCAGTTTATCGGGGGGTTATAGCAATCAGCCCCAGCATTTT.

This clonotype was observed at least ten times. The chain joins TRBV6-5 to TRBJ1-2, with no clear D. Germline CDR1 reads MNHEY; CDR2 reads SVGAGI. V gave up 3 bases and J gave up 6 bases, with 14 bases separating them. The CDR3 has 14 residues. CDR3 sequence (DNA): TGTGCCAGCAGTTATACCGGTCCCCACAATGGCTACACCTTC. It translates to CASSYTGPHNGYTF.

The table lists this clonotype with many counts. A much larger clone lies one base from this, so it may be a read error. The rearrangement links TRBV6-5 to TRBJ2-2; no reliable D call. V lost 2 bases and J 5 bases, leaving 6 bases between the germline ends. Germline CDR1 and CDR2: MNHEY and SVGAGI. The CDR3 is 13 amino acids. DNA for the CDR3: TGTGCCAGCAGTTACGTGGGGACCGGGGAGCTGTTTTTT. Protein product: CASSYVGTGELFF.

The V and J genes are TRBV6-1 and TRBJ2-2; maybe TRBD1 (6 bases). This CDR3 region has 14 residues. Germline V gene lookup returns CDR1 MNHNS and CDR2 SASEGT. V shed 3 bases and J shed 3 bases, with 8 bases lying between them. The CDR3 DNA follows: TGTGCCAGCAGTGACAGGGGATACACCGGGGAGCTGTTTTTT. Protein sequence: CASSDRGYTGELFF.

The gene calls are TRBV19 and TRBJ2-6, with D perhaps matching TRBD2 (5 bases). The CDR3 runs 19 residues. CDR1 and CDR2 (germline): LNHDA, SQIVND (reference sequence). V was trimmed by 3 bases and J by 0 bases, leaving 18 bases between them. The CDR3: CASSMSWTGPHSGANVLTF. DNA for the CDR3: TGTGCCAGTAGTATGTCCTGGACTGGTCCCCACTCTGGGGCCAACGTCCTGACTTTC.

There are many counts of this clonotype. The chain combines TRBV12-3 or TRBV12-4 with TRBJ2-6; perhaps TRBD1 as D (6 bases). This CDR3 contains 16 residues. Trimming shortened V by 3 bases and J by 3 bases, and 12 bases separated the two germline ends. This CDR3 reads CASSLQGRGGANVLTF. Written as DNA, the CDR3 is TGTGCCAGCAGTTTGCAGGGGCGTGGTGGGGCCAACGTCCTGACTTTC.